The source of this T cell receptor (beta chain) is a study of patients and donors after allogeneic stem cell transplantation. TCRdb re-analysed the RT-PCR reads in MiXCR, keeping a single row per CDR3 protein. This sample yields some 200,000 distinct CDR3 sequences, of which roughly 40% are seen a single time; about 35% belongs to the top ten. The sequencing input was blood, either unsorted or a sorted T cell fraction (not recorded which). The sequence came from a human donor who was either an allogeneic HSCT recipient or a stem cell or donor lymphocyte infusion donor (not recorded which). It is not recorded whose cells these are; they may come from a transplant donor.

The CDR3 loop reads CASSLQYRAIHEQFF. In nucleotides, the CDR3 is TGTGCCAGCAGCTTACAGTACCGAGCGATCCATGAGCAGTTCTTC. The chain recombines TRBV11-2 with TRBJ2-1; D call uncertain. Germline V gives CDR1 SGHAT, CDR2 FQNNGV. CDR3 length equals 15 residues. Trimming took 2 bases from V and 8 from J, leaving 16 bases between them.